This T cell receptor (beta chain) was identified during a study of blood T cell repertoires in COVID-19 (dated by TCRdb to 2020 to 2022). Regarding the complete study: Samples from collaborators originated in the United States, Italy and Spain and spanned both the acute and convalescent phases of COVID-19. The prospective study material was composed of cDNA or gDNA derived from T cells, B-cell-depleted T cells, or PBMCs. Deeply sampled blood TCRbeta repertoires from subjects exposed to, actively infected with, or recovered from COVID-19 were included in the dataset. The repertoires were released in a freely available public database meant as a resource for research on the immune response to SARS-CoV-2. Samples were obtained from the ongoing ImmuneRACE study (first 160 participants) and from over 1,000 subjects provided by 6 global collaborators. The sample metadata nearly always contained a de-identified subject ID, COVID-19 status, age in years and sex. HLA class I and class II types, where available, came from metadata supplied by the sample provider rather than from assay-based typing. Summary of the overall study and its limitations: The quantity of clinical and demographic metadata differed by source and by participant and was supplied without curation.

The collaborating institutions used their own protocols to collect whole blood in K2EDTA tubes. For TCRbeta analysis, collaborators shipped samples in one of three forms: frozen whole blood, isolated PBMCs, or DNA extracted from either of those sample types. This clone was counted a few times. What this receptor recognizes is not known. No base-level quality is on record; no much larger clone is a single base apart. V trim: 6 bases; J trim: 5 bases; unmatched bases: 4. Spanning cysteine to phenylalanine, the CDR3 consists of 12 amino acids. The entry retains the CDR3 DNA only, 36 bases that are in frame from base 1. The germline V gene specifies SQVTM as CDR1 and ANQGSEA as CDR2. TCRbeta CDR3 regions were amplified from genomic DNA using the immunoSEQ Assay, a bias-controlled multiplex PCR. The published analysis was carried out like this. Nucleated cell counts per sample were estimated from amplification of reference gene primers within the assay. To quantify the absolute abundance of each unique TCRbeta CDR3 rearrangement, sequence reads were collapsed and filtered. Productive Simpson clonality was computed per sample as the square root of Simpson's diversity index over productive rearrangements. TCRdb mirrors the immuneACCESS table, restricted to in-frame sequences. Some clones are absent from its copies; in checked studies, under half trace to an unresolved V gene, and the reason for the others is unknown. The V and J calls and the clone size are those of that table, but D and trimming were determined from the DNA. This sample has roughly 120,000 clones in its table, and 70% to 85% of those were observed once. About 0.84% of the sample is taken by the ten largest.

Sequences were obtained from peripheral blood. This TCR was recovered from a human donor with acute or convalescent COVID-19. The donor label of this sample is uncertain. This chain joins TRBV29-1 to TRBJ1-2; TRBD1 fits 9 bases in the junction. CDR3 protein: CSVSGTGYGYTF. DNA sequence: TGCAGCGTCTCCGGGACAGGGTATGGCTACACCTTC.